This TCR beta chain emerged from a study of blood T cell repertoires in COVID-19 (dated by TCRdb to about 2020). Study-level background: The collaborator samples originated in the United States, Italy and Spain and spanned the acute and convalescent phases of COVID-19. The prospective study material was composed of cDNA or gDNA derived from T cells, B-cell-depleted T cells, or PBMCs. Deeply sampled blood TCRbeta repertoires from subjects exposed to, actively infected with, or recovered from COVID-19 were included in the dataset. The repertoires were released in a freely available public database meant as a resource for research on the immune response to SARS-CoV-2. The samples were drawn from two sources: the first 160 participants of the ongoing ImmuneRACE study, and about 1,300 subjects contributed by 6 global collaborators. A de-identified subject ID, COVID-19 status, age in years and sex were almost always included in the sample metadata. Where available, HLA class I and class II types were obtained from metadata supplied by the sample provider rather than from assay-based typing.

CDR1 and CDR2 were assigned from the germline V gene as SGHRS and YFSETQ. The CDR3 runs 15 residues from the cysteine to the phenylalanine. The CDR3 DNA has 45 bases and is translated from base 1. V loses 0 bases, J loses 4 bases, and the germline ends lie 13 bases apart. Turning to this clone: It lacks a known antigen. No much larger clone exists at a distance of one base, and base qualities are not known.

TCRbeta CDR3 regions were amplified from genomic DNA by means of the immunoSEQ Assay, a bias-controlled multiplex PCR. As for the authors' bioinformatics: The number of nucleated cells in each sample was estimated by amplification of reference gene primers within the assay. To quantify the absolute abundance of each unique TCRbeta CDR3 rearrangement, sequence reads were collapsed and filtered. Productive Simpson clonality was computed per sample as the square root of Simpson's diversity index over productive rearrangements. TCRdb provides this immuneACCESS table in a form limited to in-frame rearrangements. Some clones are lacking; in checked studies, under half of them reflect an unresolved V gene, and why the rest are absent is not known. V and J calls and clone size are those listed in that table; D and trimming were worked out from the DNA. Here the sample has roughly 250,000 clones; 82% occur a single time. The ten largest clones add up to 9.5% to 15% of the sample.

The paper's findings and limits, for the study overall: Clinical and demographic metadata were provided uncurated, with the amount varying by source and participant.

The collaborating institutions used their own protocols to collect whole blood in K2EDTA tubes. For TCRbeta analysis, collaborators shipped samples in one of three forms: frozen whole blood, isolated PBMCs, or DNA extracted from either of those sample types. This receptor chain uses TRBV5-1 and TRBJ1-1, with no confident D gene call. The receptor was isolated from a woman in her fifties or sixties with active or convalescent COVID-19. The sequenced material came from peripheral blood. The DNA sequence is TGCGCCAGCAGCTTGGGAGGGAGTCGGGTCACTGAAGCTTTCTTT. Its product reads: CASSLGGSRVTEAFF.